This T cell receptor beta chain was observed in a study of Graves' ophthalmopathy and Graves' hyperthyroidism. Study-wide background: Sampling took place at initial diagnosis, with peripheral blood obtained before any treatment.

For this clonotype: Its matching antigen is unknown.

General study findings and limits: The majority of expanded thyroid clonotypes above 0.001 frequency also occurred in blood.

RNA transcripts provided the template for amplifying TCR beta CDR3 regions. First-round RT-PCR with HTBI primers preceded a second-round multiplex PCR. TCRdb redid the calling of the multiplex PCR reads with MiXCR, one entry per CDR3 protein. The sample lists almost 750,000 distinct CDR3 sequences, roughly two fifths seen once, with approximately 43% in the top ten. PBMCs came from 10 ml of fresh peripheral blood. The specimen was peripheral blood. The sequence derives from an adult man with Graves' ophthalmopathy.

CDR3 region: CASSPSGSKQTQYF. In DNA form, the CDR3 reads TGTGCCAGCAGTCCTAGCGGGAGCAAGCAGACCCAGTACTTC. This chain connects TRBV9 to TRBJ2-5; 10 bases are a match to TRBD2. The germline CDR1 and CDR2 sequences are SGDLS and YYNGEE. The J segment lost 6 bases and the V segment lost 5 bases, leaving 7 bases of the junction unmatched. The CDR3 consists of 14 residues.